The 5 T cell receptor beta chains presented below share a single source sample, sequenced in a study of OX40 agonist ivuxolimab in advanced cancers. Repertoires were generated with immunoSEQ multiplex PCR, while TCRdb's copy carries only in-frame clones and drops some. Here the sample spans about 88,000 clones, 75% to 90% being singletons. The sample was CD4+ or CD8+ T cells sorted from blood, taken in a trial of the OX40 agonist ivuxolimab. All receptors derive from an adult with an advanced solid tumor such as melanoma, head and neck, liver or kidney cancer.

The chain employs TRBV2 and TRBJ2-5; TRBD2 matches 9 bases. The junction had 6 bases not matched to a gene; V was cut back by 5 bases and J by 5 bases. Germline CDR1 reads SNHLY; CDR2 reads FYNNEI. This CDR3 is built from 14 residues. The CDR3 sequence is CASSQGSGGETQYF. The DNA of the CDR3 is TGTGCCAGCAGTCAGGGTAGCGGGGGTGAGACCCAGTACTTC.

The gene calls are TRBV9 and TRBJ2-3, with D possibly being TRBD1 (6 bases). CDR1 and CDR2 from the germline V gene are SGDLS and YYNGEE. The CDR3 sequence is 14 residues long. The V gene lost 0 bases and the J gene lost 3 bases, with 8 bases spanning the gap. CDR3 DNA sequence: TGTGCCAGCAGCGTAGCTACAGGGACAGATACGCAGTATTTT. Translated: CASSVATGTDTQYF.

The V and J genes are TRBV7-9 and TRBJ1-4; TRBD1 matches 8 bases. CDR3 length: 16 amino acids. CDR1 is SEHNR, CDR2 FQNEAQ, per germline (reference sequence). V shed 5 bases and J 3 bases; nucleotides not matched to a gene: 8. CDR3 amino acids: CASSPPRGLANEKLFF. CDR3 in DNA: TGTGCCAGCAGCCCCCCCAGGGGGCTTGCTAATGAAAAACTGTTTTTT.

CDR3 in amino acids: CASSPGRSNSYEQYF. The CDR3 DNA follows: TGTGCCAGCAGCCCAGGGAGGTCTAACTCCTACGAGCAGTACTTC. V gene TRBV4-2 combines with J gene TRBJ2-7, with a possible D match to TRBD2 (6 bases). Germline lookup yields CDR1 LGHNA and CDR2 YNFKEQ. V was clipped by 4 bases and J by 0 bases, with 13 bases between them. This CDR3 is 15 amino acids long.

The CDR3 sequence: CASGTAANTEAFF. CDR3 DNA sequence: TGTGCCAGCGGGACAGCCGCGAACACTGAAGCTTTCTTT. V usage is TRBV28 and J usage is TRBJ1-1; 7 bases align to TRBD1. Germline V CDR1 and CDR2: MDHEN, SYDVKM. V lost 8 bases and J lost 1; bases outside the gene matches: 4. This CDR3 spans 13 amino acids.